This T cell receptor beta chain was sequenced for a study of early stage breast cancer tumors. About the research overall: Most invasive tumors, about 80% of the 16, were ER+/PR+/HER2-. The ER+/PR+/HER2- tumors included 7 or 8 ductal and a few lobular carcinomas. Study conclusions and caveats: Commonly generated sequences made up most enriched TCRB sequences shared between patients.

The CDR3 is made up of 15 amino acids. Trimming took 4 bases from V and 0 from J, leaving 10 bases between them. The germline CDR1 and CDR2 sequences are SGHAT and FQNNGV. The protocol was immunoSEQ multiplex PCR, while the TCRdb copy is restricted to in-frame clones and leaves out a portion. The sample has 60,000 to 80,000 clones; more than 65% are singletons. About this clone itself: Its antigen is undetermined.

V and J are TRBV11-2 and TRBJ2-1, with D unresolved. Sequencing was performed on blood. This receptor was obtained from a person aged 60 to 70 with breast cancer. CDR3: CASSSDGDSYNEQFF. CDR3 in DNA: TGTGCCAGCAGCTCGGACGGAGACTCCTACAATGAGCAGTTCTTC.